One TCR beta chain is described in this entry. The CDR3 spans 13 residues. The V end lost 5 bases, the J end lost 6 bases, and 13 bases lay between the germline ends. Germline CDR1 is MNHNY and CDR2 is SVGAGI (reference sequence). This record comes from a study of blood T cell repertoires in COVID-19. About the research overall: The United States, Italy and Spain supplied acute and convalescent COVID-19 samples. The analysed material was cDNA or gDNA that came from T cells, B-cell-depleted T cells, or PBMCs.

Enrollment of patients from Seattle took place during active infection, with longitudinal follow-up. TCRdb keeps only in-frame clones here, not all; method: immunoSEQ multiplex PCR. The table records about 280,000 clones, less than 90% of them present only once. This chain uses TRBV6-6 with TRBJ1-2; no reliable D call. The sequencing input was peripheral blood. This receptor was identified in a woman between 65 and 79 years old with COVID-19, enrolled during active disease. CDR3 bases: TGTGCCAGCAGTCCCCAAACAGTAAATGGCTACACCTTC. Amino acid sequence: CASSPQTVNGYTF.